This entry lists 20 T cell receptor beta chains sequenced from one sample in a study of control samples from healthy donors and cancer patients. The table came from immunoSEQ multiplex PCR; TCRdb's copy has only in-frame clones and leaves some out. This repertoire shows approximately 63,000 clones, 85% found once; its top ten account for 4.5% to 6.5%. The source material was blood. These TCRs come from a middle-aged man in good health.

The chain employs TRBV5-1 and TRBJ2-7; no clear D. V lost 0 bases to trimming and J lost 0 bases, with 13 bases between them. CDR3 length: 16 amino acids. Germline lookup yields CDR1 SGHRS and CDR2 YFSETQ. In DNA, the CDR3 is TGCGCCAGCAGCTTGGCAAGAGACCCAGCCTCCTACGAGCAGTACTTC. Protein: CASSLARDPASYEQYF.

The genes are TRBV7-9 and TRBJ2-1; tentatively, D is TRBD1 or TRBD2 (6 bases each). V was cut by 4 bases and J by 3 bases, with 19 bases left in between. Germline assignment: CDR1 SEHNR and CDR2 FQNEAQ (reference sequence). This CDR3 comprises 17 residues. The CDR3, as DNA: TGTGCCAGCAGCTCTGCCCCAAGGGGGGCAAACTACAATGAGCAGTTCTTC. Its translation: CASSSAPRGANYNEQFF.

The chain is built from TRBV9 and TRBJ2-7, with 9 nucleotides matching TRBD2. The CDR3 has 16 amino acids. V lost 2 bases to trimming and J lost 3 bases; unmatched junction nucleotides: 9. The germline V gene has CDR1 SGDLS and CDR2 YYNGEE. The CDR3 is CASSVGLAGTNYEQYF. The CDR3 DNA sequence: TGTGCCAGCAGCGTTGGGCTAGCGGGGACCAACTACGAGCAGTACTTC.

The V gene is TRBV4-2, the J gene TRBJ1-3, with D possibly TRBD1 on 6 matching bases. The CDR3 covers 16 residues. V was pared by 4 bases and J by 0 bases, with 13 bases between. Germline CDR1 and CDR2: LGHNA and YNFKEQ. Here the CDR3 reads CASSLDSGDSGNTIYF. The CDR3 DNA reads as TGTGCCAGCAGCCTCGACTCAGGGGACTCTGGAAACACCATATATTTT.

The chain couples TRBV2 to TRBJ1-1; D not resolved. Germline V gene data show CDR1 as SNHLY and CDR2 as FYNNEI. The CDR3 covers 13 residues. V dropped 4 bases and J dropped 1 base, with 7 bases sitting between them. The CDR3 nucleotides are TGTGCCAGCAGTGTGACAACGAACACTGAAGCTTTCTTT. Translated, it gives CASSVTTNTEAFF.

In this sample, this clone turned up once. The chain has TRBV28 and TRBJ2-7; TRBD2 matches at 8 bases. The CDR3 is 16 residues long. Germline V gene sequence: CDR1 MDHEN, CDR2 SYDVKM. V gave up 8 bases and J gave up 2 bases; unmatched junction bases: 14. The CDR3 coding sequence is TGTGCCAGCGCGGGGGGTTGGGCAGCTGAACCCTACGAGCAGTACTTC. It codes for CASAGGWAAEPYEQYF.

This sequence joins TRBV6-4 and TRBJ2-7; 14 bases are shared with TRBD2. V shed 0 bases and J 6 bases; nucleotides not matched to a gene: 1. The germline V gene encodes CDR1 MRHNA and CDR2 SNTAGT. This CDR3 spans 15 amino acids. The CDR3 sequence: CASSDSTSGGAEQYF. The CDR3 region has the DNA TGTGCCAGCAGTGACTCGACTAGCGGGGGGGCCGAGCAGTACTTC.

The V and J genes are TRBV5-4 and TRBJ1-3, with D possibly being TRBD1 (5 bases). Germline V gives CDR1 SGHNT, CDR2 YYREEE (reference sequence). V lost 1 base, J lost 0 bases, and 14 bases lay in between. The CDR3 consists of 17 residues. The CDR3 DNA is TGTGCCAGCAGCTTGCACCTGGGGCGGAACTCTGGAAACACCATATATTTT. The encoded protein is CASSLHLGRNSGNTIYF.

This clone was seen only once. The chain links TRBV19 to TRBJ2-1; a weak D match, TRBD2 (6 bases). In germline, CDR1 is LNHDA, CDR2 SQIVND (reference sequence). The CDR3 has 12 residues. V lost 5 bases, J lost 12 bases, and 14 bases lay in between. CDR3 in DNA: TGTGCCAGTAGTTCTAGCGTGCAAACGCAGTTCTTC. As protein: CASSSSVQTQFF.

The V call is TRBV3-1 (or the pseudogene TRBV3-2), the J call TRBJ1-3; D ambiguous. This CDR3 region has 14 residues. Trimming removed 4 bases at V and 3 bases at J, with 10 bases between. Per germline, CDR1 LGHDT and CDR2 YNNKEL (reference sequence). CDR3 residues: CASSLTTLGNTIYF. CDR3 nucleotides: TGTGCCAGCAGCCTGACAACTCTTGGAAACACCATATATTTT.

The rearrangement links TRBV10-3 to TRBJ2-5, with TRBD2 identical over 8 bases. The CDR3 runs 14 residues. Germline V CDR1 and CDR2: ENHRY, SYGVKD. The junction had 13 bases not matched to a gene; V was cut back by 11 bases and J by 5 bases. The CDR3 loop reads CASRPPAGEETQYF. In DNA, the CDR3 is TGTGCCTCCCGCCCCCCAGCGGGAGAGGAGACCCAGTACTTC.

V gene TRBV12-5 combines with J gene TRBJ2-2; D not resolved. This CDR3 region has 13 residues. V dropped 9 bases and J dropped 0 bases, with 8 bases sitting between them. Germline lookup yields CDR1 LGHNT and CDR2 FRNRAP. CDR3 DNA: TGTGCTAGCCAGCCCTCGAACACCGGGGAGCTGTTTTTT. Protein product: CASQPSNTGELFF. The variable domain in full, with the rest retrieved from reference TRBV12-5 and TRBJ2-2, is DARVTQTPRHKVTEMGQEVTMRCQPILGHNTVFWYRQTMMQGLELLAYFRNRAPLDDSGMPKDRFSAEMPDATLATLKIQPSEPRDSAVYFCASQPSNTGELFFGEGSRLTVL.

The chain recombines TRBV7-9 with TRBJ2-1; D is possibly TRBD1 (8 bases). V was pared by 5 bases and J by 4 bases, with 24 bases between. This CDR3 region has 18 residues. From germline, CDR1 is SEHNR and CDR2 FQNEAQ (reference sequence). The CDR3 region has the DNA TGTGCCAGCAGCCCACAGGGGGGCGGGGGATCTGATTACAATGAGCAGTTCTTC. As protein: CASSPQGGGGSDYNEQFF. The variable domain in full, with the rest retrieved from reference TRBV7-9 and TRBJ2-1, is DTGVSQNPRHKITKRGQNVTFRCDPISEHNRLYWYRQTLGQGPEFLTYFQNEAQLEKSRLLSDRFSAERPKGSFSTLEIQRTEQGDSAMYLCASSPQGGGGSDYNEQFFGPGTRLTVL.

J is TRBJ2-7 and V is TRBV28, with 10 positions matching TRBD1. Unmatched junction bases numbered 10, after V lost 4 bases and J lost 4 bases. Per germline, CDR1 MDHEN and CDR2 SYDVKM. The CDR3 is 16 residues long. CDR3 sequence: CASSSPRTGGSYEQYF. The CDR3 bases are TGTGCCAGCAGTTCTCCTCGGACAGGGGGGTCTTACGAGCAGTACTTC.

The rearrangement joins TRBV20-1 to TRBJ2-3; D is unclear. Trimming removed 6 bases from V and 2 bases from J, with 6 bases in between. CDR1 is DFQATT, CDR2 SNEGSKA, per germline (reference sequence). The CDR3 extends over 11 amino acids. CDR3: CSAKYTDTQYF. The CDR3 coding sequence is TGCAGTGCCAAGTACACAGATACGCAGTATTTT.

The chain is built from TRBV6-5 and TRBJ2-7; TRBD2 agrees at 9 bases. CDR3 length: 14 amino acids. V shed 6 bases and J 3 bases; nucleotides not matched to a gene: 6. CDR1 is MNHEY, CDR2 SVGAGI, per germline. The CDR3 here is CASSLLAGLYEQYF. CDR3 sequence (DNA): TGTGCCAGCAGCCTACTAGCGGGCCTCTACGAGCAGTACTTC.

The rearrangement uses TRBV27 and TRBJ2-1, with D tentatively TRBD2 (6 bases). Trimming took 6 bases from V and 5 from J, leaving 14 bases between them. Germline loops: CDR1 MNHEY, CDR2 SMNVEV (reference sequence). This CDR3 is built from 14 residues. CDR3 sequence: CASRPSGVDNEQFF. DNA of the CDR3: TGTGCCAGCAGGCCGTCGGGGGTGGACAATGAGCAGTTCTTC.

The rearrangement uses TRBV3-1 (or the pseudogene TRBV3-2) and TRBJ1-1; D gene ambiguous. The germline V gene encodes CDR1 LGHDT and CDR2 YNNKEL (reference sequence). This CDR3 contains 13 residues. The V and J ends lost 1 base and 2 bases respectively, with 5 bases between them. The CDR3 is CASSQVYNTEAFF. The CDR3 nucleotides are TGTGCCAGCAGCCAAGTTTACAACACTGAAGCTTTCTTT.

This clone was recorded once. The chain links TRBV11-3 to TRBJ2-3, with D hard to call. Germline loops: CDR1 SGHNT, CDR2 YENEEA. This CDR3 is 11 amino acids long. V was trimmed by 1 base and J by 8 bases, leaving 4 bases between them. CDR3 protein: CASSLVRTQYF. Written as DNA, the CDR3 is TGTGCCAGCAGCTTAGTTCGTACGCAGTATTTT.

The chain links TRBV4-1 to TRBJ2-1; 11 bases agree with TRBD2. The germline V gene encodes CDR1 MGHRA and CDR2 YSYEKL. V lost 0 bases, J lost 3 bases, and 4 bases stayed unmatched. CDR3 length: 17 amino acids. As DNA, the CDR3 is TGCGCCAGCAGCCAAGATACCGGACTAGCGGGCTACAATGAGCAGTTCTTC. It encodes CASSQDTGLAGYNEQFF.